The 11 T cell receptor beta chains in this list originate from one sample, sequenced in a study of cytomegalovirus exposure and HLA in healthy donors. The PCR had 60 Vbeta and 13 Jbeta primers. Produced via immunoSEQ multiplex PCR; TCRdb's table is partial and in-frame only. The sample lists around 200,000 clones, 82% occurring once. Sequencing was performed on PBMCs. The receptors were gathered from a man aged 35 to 55 in good health and CMV-seropositive.

V gene TRBV9 combines with J gene TRBJ2-6; D gene unclear. Trimming stripped 4 bases from V and 1 base from J, with 12 bases between. Germline loops: CDR1 SGDLS, CDR2 YYNGEE. The CDR3 has 16 amino acids. The CDR3 sequence is CASSLLPSSGANVLTF. In nucleotides, the CDR3 is TGTGCCAGCAGCCTCCTACCGAGTTCTGGGGCCAACGTCCTGACTTTC.

This clone was seen only once. Mismatch with germline at one junction end may stem from a read error. The V call is TRBV7-7, the J call TRBJ1-1; no clear D. This CDR3 contains 13 residues. The germline V gene encodes CDR1 SSHAT and CDR2 FNYEAQ (reference sequence). CDR3 DNA: TGTGCTAGCAGCTTAGCCAGTGACACTGAAGCTTTCTTT. Amino acids: CASSLASDTEAFF.

This clone showed up just once. This chain uses TRBV14 with TRBJ1-2; the match to TRBD1 covers 7 bases. J lost 2 bases, V lost 6 bases, and 6 bases had no gene match. The CDR3 covers 14 residues. CDR1 is SGHDN, CDR2 FVKESK, per germline. Here the CDR3 DNA reads TGTGCCAGCAGTCAAAGACAGGGCAACTATGGCTACACCTTC. Protein: CASSQRQGNYGYTF.

V usage is TRBV5-4 and J usage is TRBJ1-1, with a tentative D call TRBD1 (5 bases). This CDR3 contains 13 residues. V lost 4 bases and J 2 bases, leaving 9 bases between the germline ends. Germline lookup yields CDR1 SGHNT and CDR2 YYREEE (reference sequence). Written as DNA, the CDR3 is TGTGCCAGCAGCGTTACAGGTAACACTGAAGCTTTCTTT. Protein: CASSVTGNTEAFF.

About this clone itself: The same CDR3 can be traced to other DNA sequences in this sample. The chain employs TRBV18 and TRBJ2-5; 11 bases map to TRBD2. The CDR3 spans 15 residues. Germline V CDR1 and CDR2: KGHSH, LQKENI. With 6 bases clipped from V and 2 bases from J, the junction kept 5 bases outside the gene matches. In DNA form, the CDR3 reads TGTGCCAGCTCCCCGGGACTAGCGGAACAAGAGACCCAGTACTTC. Protein product: CASSPGLAEQETQYF.

To note about this clone: Its ends do not fully match the called genes, so a read error is possible. V is TRBV20-1 and J is TRBJ2-7; 11 bases match TRBD2. This CDR3 region has 11 residues. Germline V gene data show CDR1 as DFQATT and CDR2 as SNEGSKA (reference sequence). The CDR3 loop reads CSGRESYEQYF. The CDR3 nucleotides are TGTAGCGGGAGGGAGTCCTACGAGCAGTACTTC.

The chain is built from TRBV25-1 and TRBJ1-2; a weak D match, TRBD1 (5 bases). CDR1 is MGHDK and CDR2 is SYGVNS in the germline V gene. V was shortened by 5 bases and J by 0 bases, with 16 bases between the two germline ends. This CDR3 has 16 residues. CDR3 bases: TGTGCCAGCAGTCCCCCCAAGGGGTACCCTAACTATGGCTACACCTTC. Residues: CASSPPKGYPNYGYTF.

The V call is TRBV28, the J call TRBJ2-4; TRBD2 aligns across 7 bases. V gave up 7 bases and J gave up 0 bases; unmatched junction bases: 6. Germline values: CDR1 MDHEN, CDR2 SYDVKM. The CDR3 is 15 amino acids. The CDR3: CASTPGGLAKNIQYF. The CDR3 coding sequence is TGTGCCAGCACCCCGGGGGGTCTAGCCAAAAACATTCAGTACTTC.

V usage is TRBV7-6 and J usage is TRBJ2-5; tentatively, D is TRBD1 (6 bases). V was pared by 1 base and J by 2 bases, with 14 bases between. CDR3 length: 16 residues. In germline, CDR1 is SGHVS, CDR2 FNYEAQ. This CDR3 is CASSLGTGSRQETQYF. CDR3 sequence (DNA): TGTGCCAGCAGCTTAGGCACAGGGTCTCGGCAAGAGACCCAGTACTTC.

Details on this clone: At one end, the junction sequence differs from germline, possibly due to a read error. This chain connects TRBV7-9 to TRBJ1-1; D is uncertain. Germline values: CDR1 SEHNR, CDR2 FQNEAQ (reference sequence). This CDR3 is 14 amino acids long. The CDR3 region has the DNA TGTGCCAGCGGCTTGGGCAGATCGAACACTGAAGCTTTCTTT. Translation gives CASGLGRSNTEAFF.

V usage is TRBV6-5 and J usage is TRBJ2-7, with D perhaps TRBD2 (5 bases). The CDR3 is made up of 16 amino acids. Trimming pared 0 bases from V and 0 bases from J, leaving 12 bases between. The germline V gene has CDR1 MNHEY and CDR2 SVGAGI. DNA of the CDR3: TGTGCCAGCAGTTACTCGAGGTGGAGGAGCTCCTACGAGCAGTACTTC. This codes for CASSYSRWRSSYEQYF.